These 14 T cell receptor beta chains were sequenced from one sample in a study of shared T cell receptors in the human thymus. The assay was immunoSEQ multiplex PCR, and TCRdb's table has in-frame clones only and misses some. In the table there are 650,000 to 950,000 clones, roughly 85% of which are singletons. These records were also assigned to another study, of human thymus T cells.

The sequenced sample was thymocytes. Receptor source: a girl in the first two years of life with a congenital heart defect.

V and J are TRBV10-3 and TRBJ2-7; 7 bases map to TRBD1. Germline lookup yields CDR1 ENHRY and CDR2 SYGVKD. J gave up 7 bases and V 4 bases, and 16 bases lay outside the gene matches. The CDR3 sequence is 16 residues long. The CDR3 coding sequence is TGTGCCATCAGTGGCCCTAGGGGGCCAGGGTCAAGGGAGCAGTACTTC. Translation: CAISGPRGPGSREQYF.

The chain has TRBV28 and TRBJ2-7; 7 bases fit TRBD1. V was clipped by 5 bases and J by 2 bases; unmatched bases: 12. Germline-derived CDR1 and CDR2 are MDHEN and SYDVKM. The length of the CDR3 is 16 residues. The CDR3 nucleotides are TGTGCCAGCAGTGAAACAGGGGTTGGCCCGACCTACGAGCAGTACTTC. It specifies CASSETGVGPTYEQYF.

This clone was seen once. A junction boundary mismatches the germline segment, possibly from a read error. In nucleotides, the CDR3 is TGTGCCATCAGTGAATGGGTCAGGGGATTTGGTGGCTACACCTTC. Translation: CAISEWVRGFGGYTF. The rearrangement uses TRBV6-1 and TRBJ1-2, with a possible D match to TRBD1 (6 bases). CDR3 length: 15 amino acids. The V gene's germline CDR1 is MNHNS and CDR2 SASEGT.

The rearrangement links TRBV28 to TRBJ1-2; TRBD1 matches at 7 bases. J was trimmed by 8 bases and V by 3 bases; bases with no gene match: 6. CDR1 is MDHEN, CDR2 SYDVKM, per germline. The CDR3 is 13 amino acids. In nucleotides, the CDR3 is TGTGCCAGCAGTTTGGGACAGCCGGGCGGCTACACCTTC. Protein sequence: CASSLGQPGGYTF.

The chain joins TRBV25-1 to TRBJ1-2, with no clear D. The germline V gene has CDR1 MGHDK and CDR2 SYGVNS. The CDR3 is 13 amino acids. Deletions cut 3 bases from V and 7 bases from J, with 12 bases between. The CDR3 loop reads CASSERESGGYTF. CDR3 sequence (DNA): TGTGCCAGCAGTGAGAGGGAATCCGGTGGCTACACCTTC.

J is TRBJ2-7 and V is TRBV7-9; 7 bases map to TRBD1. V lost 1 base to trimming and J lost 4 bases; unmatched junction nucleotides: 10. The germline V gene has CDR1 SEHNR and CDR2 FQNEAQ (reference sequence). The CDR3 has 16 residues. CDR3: CASSLGSGTASYEQYF. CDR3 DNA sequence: TGTGCCAGCAGCTTAGGGTCCGGGACAGCAAGTTACGAGCAGTACTTC.

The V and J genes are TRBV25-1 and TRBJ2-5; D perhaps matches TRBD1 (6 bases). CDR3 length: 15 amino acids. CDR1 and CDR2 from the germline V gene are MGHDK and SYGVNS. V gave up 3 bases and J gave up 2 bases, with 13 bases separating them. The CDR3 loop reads CASSDSWGTQETQYF. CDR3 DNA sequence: TGTGCCAGCAGTGATTCATGGGGGACACAAGAGACCCAGTACTTC.

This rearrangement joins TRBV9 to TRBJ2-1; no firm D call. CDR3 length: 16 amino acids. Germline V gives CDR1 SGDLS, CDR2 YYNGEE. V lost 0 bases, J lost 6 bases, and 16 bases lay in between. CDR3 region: CASSVAGAPGLNEQFF. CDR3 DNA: TGTGCCAGCAGCGTAGCGGGTGCCCCTGGTCTCAATGAGCAGTTCTTC.

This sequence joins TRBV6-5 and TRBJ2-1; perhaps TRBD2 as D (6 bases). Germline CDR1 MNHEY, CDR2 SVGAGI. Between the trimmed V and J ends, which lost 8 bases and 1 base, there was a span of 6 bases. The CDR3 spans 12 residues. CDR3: CASGGSYNEQFF. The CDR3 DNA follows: TGTGCCAGCGGGGGGTCCTACAATGAGCAGTTCTTC.

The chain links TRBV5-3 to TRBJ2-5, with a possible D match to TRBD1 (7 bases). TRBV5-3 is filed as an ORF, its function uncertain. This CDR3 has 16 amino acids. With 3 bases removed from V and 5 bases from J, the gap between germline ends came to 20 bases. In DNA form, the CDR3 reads TGTGCCAGAAGCTGGGGGGAAATCGACAGGGTGGAGACCCAGTACTTC. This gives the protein CARSWGEIDRVETQYF.

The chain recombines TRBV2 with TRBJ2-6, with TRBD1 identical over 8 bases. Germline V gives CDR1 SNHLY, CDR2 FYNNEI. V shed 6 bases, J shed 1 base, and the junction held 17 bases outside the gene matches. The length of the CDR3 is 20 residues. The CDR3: CASRLKGGQGMFSGANVLTF. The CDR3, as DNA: TGTGCCAGCAGATTAAAAGGAGGACAGGGCATGTTTTCTGGGGCCAACGTCCTGACTTTC.

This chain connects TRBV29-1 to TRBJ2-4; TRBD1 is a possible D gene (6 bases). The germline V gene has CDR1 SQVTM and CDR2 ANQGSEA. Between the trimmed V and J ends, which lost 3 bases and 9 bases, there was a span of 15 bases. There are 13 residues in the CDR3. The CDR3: CSVEGAPESIQYF. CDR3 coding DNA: TGCAGCGTTGAGGGGGCCCCGGAGAGCATTCAGTACTTC.

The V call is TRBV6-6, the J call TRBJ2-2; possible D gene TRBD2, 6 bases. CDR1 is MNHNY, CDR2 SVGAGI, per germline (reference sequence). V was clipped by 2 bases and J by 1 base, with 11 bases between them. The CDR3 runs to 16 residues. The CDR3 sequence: CASSYPWGENTGELFF. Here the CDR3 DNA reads TGTGCCAGCAGTTACCCTTGGGGGGAGAACACCGGGGAGCTGTTTTTT.

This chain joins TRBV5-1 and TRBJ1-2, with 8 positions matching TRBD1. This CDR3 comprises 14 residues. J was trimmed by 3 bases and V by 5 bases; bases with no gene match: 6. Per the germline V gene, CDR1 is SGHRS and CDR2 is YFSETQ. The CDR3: CASRPTDRDYGYTF. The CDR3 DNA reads TGCGCCAGCAGGCCCACGGACAGGGACTATGGCTACACCTTC.